Below are 25 T cell receptor beta chains sequenced from a single sample in a study of control samples from healthy donors and cancer patients. The protocol was immunoSEQ multiplex PCR, while the TCRdb copy is restricted to in-frame clones and leaves out a portion. The table shows fewer than 85,000 clones, with roughly 92% occurring only once. The sample was blood. These receptors were obtained from a woman aged 60-75 years in good health.

J is TRBJ1-2 and V is TRBV2, with D possibly being TRBD1 (6 bases). Germline values: CDR1 SNHLY, CDR2 FYNNEI. This CDR3 region has 12 residues. Trimming removed 8 bases at V and 6 bases at J, with 13 bases between. CDR3 sequence: CASQGGLDGYTF. Written as DNA, the CDR3 is TGTGCCAGCCAAGGGGGATTGGATGGCTACACCTTC.

J is TRBJ2-7 and V is TRBV6-5, with 10 bases that match TRBD1. The CDR3 runs 16 residues. CDR1 and CDR2 from the germline V gene are MNHEY and SVGAGI. V lost 0 bases, J lost 3 bases, and 5 bases stayed unmatched. The CDR3 DNA reads as TGTGCCAGCAGTTACTCGATGGGACAGGGGAGCTACGAGCAGTACTTC. Amino acid sequence: CASSYSMGQGSYEQYF.

V usage is TRBV13 and J usage is TRBJ1-1; no clear D gene. The length of the CDR3 is 13 residues. The V gene lost 3 bases and the J gene lost 2 bases, with 7 bases spanning the gap. Germline CDR1 reads PRHDT; CDR2 reads FYEKMQ (reference sequence). The CDR3 protein is CASSFNPNTEAFF. CDR3 nucleotide sequence: TGTGCCAGCAGCTTTAACCCTAACACTGAAGCTTTCTTT.

This clone turned up a few times. V is TRBV10-1 and J is TRBJ2-7, with 11 bases lining up with TRBD2. CDR3 length: 17 amino acids. Per the germline V gene, CDR1 is WNHNN and CDR2 is SYGVQD (reference sequence). V trimming: 4 bases; J trimming: 7 bases; junction bases outside the gene matches: 15. The CDR3 sequence: CASSAGTSGITLGEQYF. CDR3 coding DNA: TGCGCCAGCAGTGCAGGGACTAGCGGAATAACGTTGGGGGAGCAGTACTTC.

The chain combines TRBV7-3 with TRBJ2-6; 9 bases line up with TRBD1. Germline V CDR1 and CDR2: SGHTA, FQGTGA. CDR3 size: 17 residues. J was trimmed by 0 bases and V by 2 bases; bases with no gene match: 2. CDR3 in DNA: TGTGCCAGCAGCTTATGGGGACAGGGCTCTGGGGCCAACGTCCTGACTTTC. Translating it yields CASSLWGQGSGANVLTF.

The V and J genes are TRBV2 and TRBJ2-7, with TRBD2 identical over 10 bases. CDR3 size: 14 residues. CDR1 and CDR2 from the germline V gene are SNHLY and FYNNEI. V shed 11 bases and J 4 bases; nucleotides not matched to a gene: 11. The DNA for the CDR3 is TGTGCCGGGAAAAGCGGGAGGGCAGGGTACGAGCAGTACTTC. Amino acids: CAGKSGRAGYEQYF.

The CDR3, as DNA: TGTGCCAGGGTACTAGCGGTTCAACTCTACGAGCAGTACTTC. This encodes CARVLAVQLYEQYF. J is TRBJ2-7 and V is TRBV6-6; TRBD2 matches 8 bases. This CDR3 has 14 amino acids. Germline-derived CDR1 and CDR2 are MNHNY and SVGAGI (reference sequence). V lost 9 bases to trimming and J lost 3 bases; unmatched junction nucleotides: 10.

This sequence joins TRBV6-5 and TRBJ1-5; tentative D call: TRBD1 (5 bases). In germline, CDR1 is MNHEY, CDR2 SVGAGI. CDR3 length: 16 amino acids. V was cut by 4 bases and J by 2 bases, with 15 bases left in between. This CDR3 is CASSSDTRRGNQPQHF. Here the CDR3 DNA reads TGTGCCAGCAGTTCGGACACCCGAAGGGGCAATCAGCCCCAGCATTTT.

The CDR3 sequence is CASSPADRGTGELFF. The CDR3 coding sequence is TGTGCCAGCAGCCCTGCGGACAGGGGCACCGGGGAGCTGTTTTTT. This sequence joins TRBV6-2 or TRBV6-3 and TRBJ2-2, with 9 bases aligning to TRBD1. The CDR3 consists of 15 residues. J lost 4 bases, V lost 6 bases, and 6 bases had no gene match. CDR1 is MNHEY, CDR2 SVGEGT, per germline.

J is TRBJ2-7 and V is TRBV10-1; possible D gene TRBD1, 6 bases. The CDR3 extends over 14 amino acids. Germline V gene lookup returns CDR1 WNHNN and CDR2 SYGVQD (reference sequence). V shed 2 bases and J shed 3 bases, with 11 bases lying between them. The chain's CDR3 is CASSEGGPNYEQYF. CDR3 nucleotides: TGCGCCAGCAGTGAGGGGGGCCCCAACTACGAGCAGTACTTC.

The rearrangement joins TRBV30 to TRBJ2-1; tentatively, D is TRBD2 (6 bases). Per the germline V gene, CDR1 is GTSNPN and CDR2 is SVGIG (reference sequence). This CDR3 contains 11 residues. Trimming stripped 0 bases from V and 9 bases from J, with 6 bases between. CDR3 coding DNA: TGTGCCTGGAGTGTAGCGGGTGAGCAGTTCTTC. It specifies CAWSVAGEQFF.

The chain has TRBV3-1 (or the pseudogene TRBV3-2) and TRBJ1-5; D may be TRBD1 (5 bases). The CDR3 extends over 14 amino acids. Germline V CDR1 and CDR2: LGHDT, YNNKEL (reference sequence). Between the trimmed V and J ends, which lost 2 bases and 2 bases, there was a span of 7 bases. The chain's CDR3 is CASSQLGGNQPQHF. CDR3 nucleotides: TGTGCCAGCAGCCAACTAGGGGGCAATCAGCCCCAGCATTTT.

This clone occurred once. The chain uses TRBV4-1 and TRBJ2-2; 9 bases fit TRBD2. The CDR3 spans 17 residues. Germline V gene sequence: CDR1 MGHRA, CDR2 YSYEKL. V was pared by 1 base and J by 4 bases, with 7 bases of the junction left unmatched. The CDR3 bases are TGCGCCAGCAGCCAAGGGATAGCGGGAGTGGCCACCGGGGAGCTGTTTTTT. This codes for CASSQGIAGVATGELFF.

This chain joins TRBV29-1 and TRBJ1-5; 8 bases fit TRBD1. Germline V gene sequence: CDR1 SQVTM, CDR2 ANQGSEA. V lost 5 bases to trimming and J lost 4 bases; unmatched junction nucleotides: 7. The CDR3 totals 14 residues. The CDR3 nucleotides read TGCAGCGTTTTGGACAGGGACCTTAATCAGCCCCAGCATTTT. It encodes CSVLDRDLNQPQHF.

The V gene is TRBV4-1, the J gene TRBJ2-1, with D possibly TRBD2 on 6 matching bases. Per the germline V gene, CDR1 is MGHRA and CDR2 is YSYEKL. V was clipped by 6 bases and J by 10 bases, with 10 bases between them. The CDR3 spans 11 residues. CDR3 amino acids: CASRTAGEQFF. The CDR3 nucleotides are TGCGCCAGCAGAACCGCGGGAGAGCAGTTCTTC.

V and J are TRBV19 and TRBJ2-3; D gene uncertain. The CDR3 is made up of 14 amino acids. The germline V gene encodes CDR1 LNHDA and CDR2 SQIVND (reference sequence). V was pared by 6 bases and J by 2 bases, with 12 bases between. Here the CDR3 DNA reads TGTGCCAGTAGGGTCCAGGATTTCACAGATACGCAGTATTTT. Amino acid sequence: CASRVQDFTDTQYF.

In the case of this clone: Different DNA sequences within this sample yield the same CDR3. The rearrangement uses TRBV18 and TRBJ2-5; D ambiguous. V lost 3 bases and J lost 5, with 7 bases in between. The CDR3 contains 12 residues. Germline loops: CDR1 KGHSH, CDR2 LQKENI. The CDR3 DNA reads TGTGCCAGCTCACCGCCCGGGGAGACCCAGTACTTC. It encodes CASSPPGETQYF.

V and J are TRBV5-5 and TRBJ1-4; weak D call: TRBD1 (6 bases). This CDR3 has 16 residues. Germline V lookup: CDR1 SGHKS, CDR2 YYEKEE (reference sequence). V was pared by 2 bases and J by 0 bases, with 11 bases between. CDR3 in amino acids: CASSLGGYATNEKLFF. The CDR3 DNA is TGTGCCAGCAGCTTAGGGGGTTATGCAACTAATGAAAAACTGTTTTTT. The full variable domain, rest sourced from reference TRBV5-5 and TRBJ1-4, is DAGVTQSPTHLIKTRGQQVTLRCSPISGHKSVSWYQQVLGQGPQFIFQYYEKEERGRGNFPDRFSARQFPNYSSELNVNALLLGDSALYLCASSLGGYATNEKLFFGSGTQLSVL.

The V gene is TRBV28, the J gene TRBJ1-2; D ambiguous. Per germline, CDR1 MDHEN and CDR2 SYDVKM. The CDR3 is made up of 13 amino acids. Trimming took 6 bases from V and 5 from J, leaving 13 bases between them. The CDR3 loop reads CASRSLPHYGYTF. The CDR3 DNA reads TGTGCCAGCAGGTCCCTACCGCATTATGGCTACACCTTC.

J is TRBJ1-2 and V is TRBV28, with a possible D match to TRBD1 (5 bases). V lost 9 bases and J 3 bases, leaving 17 bases between the germline ends. This CDR3 is 14 amino acids long. The germline V gene has CDR1 MDHEN and CDR2 SYDVKM. CDR3: CASKRAGSDYGYTF. The DNA of the CDR3 is TGTGCCAGTAAACGGGCAGGGTCTGACTATGGCTACACCTTC.

The V call is TRBV7-6, the J call TRBJ2-3, with 9 bases fitting TRBD1. Germline lookup yields CDR1 SGHVS and CDR2 FNYEAQ. V shed 1 base, J shed 0 bases, and the junction held 8 bases outside the gene matches. This CDR3 is built from 18 residues. CDR3 amino acids: CASSLGWDRDWSTDTQYF. In DNA, the CDR3 is TGTGCCAGCAGCTTAGGGTGGGACAGGGATTGGAGCACAGATACGCAGTATTTT.

V gene TRBV28 combines with J gene TRBJ2-7; D gene uncertain. This CDR3 spans 12 amino acids. Per the germline V gene, CDR1 is MDHEN and CDR2 is SYDVKM. Trimming removed 7 bases at V and 2 bases at J, with 9 bases between. The chain's CDR3 is CASTLGPYEQYF. CDR3 in DNA: TGTGCCAGCACCCTCGGGCCCTACGAGCAGTACTTC.

The chain joins TRBV4-1 to TRBJ1-5, with TRBD1 matching 9 bases. The CDR3 sequence is 15 residues long. V shed 3 bases, J shed 4 bases, and the junction held 4 bases outside the gene matches. The V gene's germline CDR1 is MGHRA and CDR2 YSYEKL. CDR3 nucleotides: TGCGCCAGCAGCCAGACCGGACAGGGGAATCAGCCCCAGCATTTT. Its translation: CASSQTGQGNQPQHF.

V and J are TRBV5-1 and TRBJ2-2; tentative D call: TRBD2 (6 bases). The CDR3 has 15 residues. Looked up from germline, CDR1 is SGHRS and CDR2 is YFSETQ. Trimming removed 4 bases from V and 0 bases from J, with 10 bases in between. The CDR3 DNA reads as TGCGCCAGCAGCCCCGGGAGTTCGAACACCGGGGAGCTGTTTTTT. Translating gives CASSPGSSNTGELFF.

This clone showed up just once. V usage is TRBV19 and J usage is TRBJ2-7; D possibly corresponds to TRBD2 (5 bases). This CDR3 has 14 residues. Trimming pared 6 bases from V and 2 bases from J, leaving 14 bases between. Germline CDR1 LNHDA, CDR2 SQIVND (reference sequence). The CDR3 region has the DNA TGTGCCAGTAGCCCCGGGGTGGGAACCTACGAGCAGTACTTC. It translates to CASSPGVGTYEQYF.